These 23 T cell receptor beta chains came from one sample sequenced in a study of T cell changes during pregnancy in multiple sclerosis. The data were produced by immunoSEQ multiplex PCR, yet TCRdb's version contains in-frame clones alone and is incomplete. The sample holds 85,000 to 100,000 clones, more than 90% seen once. This sample comprised peripheral blood, obtained in the first trimester of pregnancy. The receptors here all came from a female donor with multiple sclerosis, enrolled in a pregnancy study.

This rearrangement joins TRBV6-5 to TRBJ2-7, with D possibly matching TRBD2 (6 bases). The germline V and J ends were trimmed by 4 bases and 3 bases, with 13 bases remaining between them. The CDR3 length is 14 residues. CDR1 and CDR2 from the germline V gene are MNHEY and SVGAGI. CDR3 nucleotide sequence: TGTGCCAGCAGTTCCTGGACTACCAACTACGAGCAGTACTTC. It translates to CASSSWTTNYEQYF.

The V call is TRBV10-2, the J call TRBJ2-5; 11 nucleotides match TRBD2. CDR1 WSHSY and CDR2 SAAADI come from the germline V gene. The V and J ends lost 6 bases and 3 bases, in that order; junction bases with no gene match: 9. The CDR3 is 16 residues long. The CDR3 is CASSADSGRAKETQYF. The CDR3 nucleotides are TGCGCCAGCAGCGCTGATAGCGGGAGGGCCAAAGAGACCCAGTACTTC.

This clone showed up just once. The genes are TRBV9 and TRBJ1-3, with TRBD1 identical over 7 bases. The length of the CDR3 is 15 residues. V trimming: 2 bases; J trimming: 4 bases; junction bases outside the gene matches: 6. Germline V CDR1 and CDR2: SGDLS, YYNGEE. CDR3 in DNA: TGTGCCAGCAGCGTTGGGACAGCCGGCGGAAACACCATATATTTT. Encoded protein: CASSVGTAGGNTIYF. Full variable domain (missing parts from reference TRBV9 and TRBJ1-3): DSGVTQTPKHLITATGQRVTLRCSPRSGDLSVYWYQQSLDQGLQFLIQYYNGEERAKGNILERFSAQQFPDLHSELNLSSLELGDSALYFCASSVGTAGGNTIYFGEGSWLTVV.

The rearrangement joins TRBV29-1 to TRBJ1-1; D is unresolved. Trimming took off 7 bases at V and 6 bases at J, with 18 bases between the two ends. There are 13 residues in the CDR3. CDR1 and CDR2 from the germline V gene are SQVTM and ANQGSEA. Written as DNA, the CDR3 is TGCAGCGCCGGTGGGTCTAGCCAGGCTGAAGCTTTCTTT. Its translation is CSAGGSSQAEAFF.

As for this clone: Being one base from a much bigger clone, this may be a read error. The sample holds other DNA sequences that translate to the same CDR3. J is TRBJ1-1 and V is TRBV5-1; D unresolved. Germline CDR1 and CDR2: SGHRS and YFSETQ. The V and J ends lost 2 bases and 1 base respectively, with 6 bases between them. The CDR3 consists of 13 residues. The CDR3 DNA reads TGCGCCAGCAGCTTAAACAGGAACACTGAAGCTTTCTTT. Translated, it gives CASSLNRNTEAFF.

This sequence joins TRBV29-1 and TRBJ2-3; 7 bases map to TRBD1. This CDR3 comprises 14 residues. Looked up from germline, CDR1 is SQVTM and CDR2 is ANQGSEA. J lost 0 bases, V lost 6 bases, and 6 bases had no gene match. The CDR3 DNA reads as TGCAGCGTCTGGACAGGTGCTAGCACAGATACGCAGTATTTT. It translates to CSVWTGASTDTQYF.

This sequence joins TRBV7-2 and TRBJ2-3; tentatively, D is TRBD1 (6 bases). The CDR3 has 17 amino acids. Per germline, CDR1 SGHTA and CDR2 FQGNSA. V dropped 8 bases and J dropped 0 bases, with 21 bases sitting between them. CDR3 DNA: TGTGCCAGCGGACGCGGTTCGGGACATCTGAGCACAGATACGCAGTATTTT. Translating gives CASGRGSGHLSTDTQYF.

The chain couples TRBV5-1 to TRBJ2-6; no clear D. The CDR3 totals 15 residues. CDR1 is SGHRS, CDR2 YFSETQ, per germline. V dropped 0 bases and J dropped 2 bases, with 6 bases sitting between them. Here the CDR3 reads CASSLVSPGANVLTF. The DNA for the CDR3 is TGCGCCAGCAGCTTGGTCTCCCCTGGGGCCAACGTCCTGACTTTC.

The chain employs TRBV6-5 and TRBJ1-4; no clear D gene. Germline V CDR1 and CDR2: MNHEY, SVGAGI. V was shortened by 6 bases and J by 6 bases, with 8 bases between the two germline ends. CDR3 length: 12 residues. DNA for the CDR3: TGTGCCAGCAGGCAGCGGGATGAAAAACTGTTTTTT. Translated: CASRQRDEKLFF.

A note on this clone: Other DNA sequences within the sample encode an identical CDR3. V and J are TRBV7-9 and TRBJ1-1; 7 positions agree with TRBD1. The CDR3 has 14 residues. V dropped 5 bases and J dropped 1; count of bases not matched to a gene: 4. Germline V gene lookup returns CDR1 SEHNR and CDR2 FQNEAQ (reference sequence). The CDR3 nucleotides read TGTGCCAGCAGCCCCGGGACAGCGAACACTGAAGCTTTCTTT. Translated: CASSPGTANTEAFF.

The chain recombines TRBV5-6 with TRBJ2-6; no definite D call. The CDR3 totals 17 residues. Trimming stripped 3 bases from V and 4 bases from J, with 17 bases between. CDR1 is SGHDT and CDR2 is YYEEEE in the germline V gene. The CDR3 region is CASSSLGRGLGANVLTF. The CDR3 DNA reads as TGTGCCAGCAGCTCGCTCGGTCGTGGGCTGGGGGCCAACGTCCTGACTTTC.

The J gene is TRBJ1-2, the V gene TRBV9; D is uncertain. Trimming took 2 bases from V and 0 from J, leaving 20 bases between them. The germline gives CDR1 SGDLS, CDR2 YYNGEE. CDR3 length: 18 residues. CDR3 in DNA: TGTGCCAGCAGCGTCGACTCAACTGACCCCAACTCTAACTATGGCTACACCTTC. This gives the protein CASSVDSTDPNSNYGYTF. Supplemented by reference TRBV9 and TRBJ1-2, the full variable domain reads DSGVTQTPKHLITATGQRVTLRCSPRSGDLSVYWYQQSLDQGLQFLIQYYNGEERAKGNILERFSAQQFPDLHSELNLSSLELGDSALYFCASSVDSTDPNSNYGYTFGSGTRLTVV.

The chain joins TRBV6-6 to TRBJ2-3; 9 nucleotides match TRBD2. The V segment lost 5 bases and the J segment 0 bases; nucleotides outside the gene matches: 6. Germline CDR1 and CDR2: MNHNY and SVGAGI (reference sequence). The CDR3 runs to 16 residues. The CDR3 loop is CASSQLAGHSTDTQYF. The DNA of the CDR3 is TGTGCCAGCAGTCAACTAGCGGGCCATAGCACAGATACGCAGTATTTT.

J is TRBJ1-5 and V is TRBV19, with D hard to call. This CDR3 region has 14 residues. V was shortened by 9 bases and J by 6 bases, with 18 bases between the two germline ends. Germline CDR1 reads LNHDA; CDR2 reads SQIVND (reference sequence). The CDR3 loop is CASRRREPGQPQHF. The CDR3 DNA reads TGTGCCAGCCGTCGTCGTGAGCCGGGTCAGCCCCAGCATTTT.

The chain links TRBV5-1 to TRBJ2-1; 8 bases align to TRBD2. The CDR3 loop spans 16 amino acids. Germline V gene sequence: CDR1 SGHRS, CDR2 YFSETQ. The trim removed 0 bases at V and 7 bases at J, leaving 9 bases unmatched. The CDR3 sequence is CASSLAGRREANEQFF. The CDR3 DNA sequence: TGCGCCAGCAGCTTGGCCGGTAGGCGGGAGGCAAATGAGCAGTTCTTC.

The chain uses TRBV7-9 and TRBJ2-7, with TRBD2 identical over 10 bases. The CDR3 covers 13 residues. Germline V lookup: CDR1 SEHNR, CDR2 FQNEAQ (reference sequence). V trimming: 2 bases; J trimming: 7 bases; junction bases outside the gene matches: 2. CDR3 nucleotides: TGTGCCAGCAGCTTAAGGACTAGCGGAGAGCAGTACTTC. Translating gives CASSLRTSGEQYF.

The chain has TRBV29-1 and TRBJ2-1, with TRBD2 identical over 14 bases. Germline CDR1 and CDR2: SQVTM and ANQGSEA. The CDR3 runs to 16 residues. V lost 6 bases, J lost 2 bases, and 6 bases stayed unmatched. The CDR3 nucleotides are TGCAGCGTAACGGGGACTAGCGGGGGCACCTACAATGAGCAGTTCTTC. Its protein is CSVTGTSGGTYNEQFF.

V is TRBV6-1 and J is TRBJ2-2, with TRBD1 as a possible D gene (6 bases). In germline, CDR1 is MNHNS, CDR2 SASEGT. This CDR3 is 15 amino acids long. Trimming shortened V by 7 bases and J by 4 bases, and 16 bases separated the two germline ends. CDR3 bases: TGTGCCAGCACCCTTAACAGGGATGGCACCGGGGAGCTGTTTTTT. Translated, it gives CASTLNRDGTGELFF.

This chain links TRBV5-1 with TRBJ2-5; D uncertain. Germline CDR1 SGHRS, CDR2 YFSETQ. This CDR3 spans 12 amino acids. V lost 1 base and J lost 1, with 2 bases in between. CDR3 protein: CASSLRQETQYF. CDR3 nucleotide sequence: TGCGCCAGCAGCTTGCGCCAAGAGACCCAGTACTTC. The full variable domain, with the rest looked up from reference TRBV5-1 and TRBJ2-5, is KAGVTQTPRYLIKTRGQQVTLSCSPISGHRSVSWYQQTPGQGLQFLFEYFSETQRNKGNFPGRFSGRQFSNSRSEMNVSTLELGDSALYLCASSLRQETQYFGPGTRLLVL.

V and J are TRBV18 and TRBJ2-7; perhaps TRBD1 as D (5 bases). The CDR3 is 15 residues long. The V gene lost 4 bases and the J gene lost 10 bases, with 23 bases spanning the gap. Germline CDR1 reads KGHSH; CDR2 reads LQKENI. The CDR3 loop is CASSLLPSGAQGQYF. CDR3 nucleotide sequence: TGTGCCAGCTCACTCCTCCCCTCTGGGGCGCAGGGTCAGTACTTC.

CDR3 loop: CSVEVTGGYIQYF. The CDR3 bases are TGCAGCGTTGAAGTGACAGGGGGATACATTCAGTACTTC. The J gene is TRBJ2-4, the V gene TRBV29-1, with 9 bases aligning to TRBD1. This CDR3 spans 13 amino acids. Germline CDR1 is SQVTM and CDR2 is ANQGSEA. Trimming cost V 1 base and J 8 bases; bases outside gene matches: 3.

The V and J genes are TRBV28 and TRBJ2-1, with a weak D call TRBD2 (6 bases). The CDR3 runs to 15 residues. Trimming cost V 6 bases and J 3 bases, with 15 bases left between them. Germline V gives CDR1 MDHEN, CDR2 SYDVKM. CDR3 amino acids: CASRRRPAGYNEQFF. The DNA of the CDR3 is TGTGCCAGCAGGCGACGACCAGCGGGCTACAATGAGCAGTTCTTC.

The genes are TRBV19 and TRBJ2-7; the match to TRBD1 covers 7 bases. This CDR3 is 16 amino acids long. CDR1 LNHDA and CDR2 SQIVND come from the germline V gene (reference sequence). J was trimmed by 0 bases and V by 8 bases; bases with no gene match: 13. CDR3 sequence reads: CASSHEGAGGSYEQYF. In DNA form, the CDR3 reads TGTGCCAGTTCTCACGAGGGGGCAGGGGGCTCCTACGAGCAGTACTTC.